The 10 T cell receptor beta chains reported below all come from one sample, sequenced in a study of CD8+CD57+ T cells in acquired aplastic anemia. General observations from the study: Patients carried CD8+CD57+ cells that were less diverse than their total CD4+ and CD8+ pools.

The antigens these receptors bind are not known. Researchers used genomic DNA as the template to profile TCR beta VDJ and CDR3. Each CDR3 protein gets one entry after TCRdb re-called the reads with MiXCR. Of over 15,000 distinct CDR3 sequences in the sample, roughly 37% were seen once. Only patients with CD8+CD57+ cell expansion on flow cytometry were chosen for sequencing. The sample taken for sequencing was CD8+CD57+ T cells sorted from PBMCs. Subset specified: bead-enriched CD8+CD57+ effector memory T cells from SAA patients. Receptor source: a human donor with aplastic anemia.

V and J are TRBV12-3 or TRBV12-4 and TRBJ2-5, with TRBD2 as a possible D gene (5 bases). The V gene lost 6 bases and the J gene lost 1 base, with 18 bases spanning the gap. This CDR3 has 16 amino acids. This CDR3 is CASRKGGVATQETQYF. CDR3 DNA sequence: TGTGCCAGCAGGAAAGGAGGTGTAGCCACCCAAGAGACCCAGTACTTC.

This clonotype has ten or more counts. This chain connects TRBV6-5 to TRBJ2-1; D tentatively reads TRBD1 or TRBD2 (5 bases each). Germline loops: CDR1 MNHEY, CDR2 SVGAGI. The CDR3 runs to 12 residues. For the CDR3, the DNA is TGTGCTGAGGGACGTATATACAATGAGCAGTTCTTC. The encoded protein is CAEGRIYNEQFF.

The chain is built from TRBV2 and TRBJ2-1; 7 positions match TRBD1. CDR3 length equals 15 residues. Germline V gives CDR1 SNHLY, CDR2 FYNNEI. After removal of 5 bases from V and 7 bases from J, the junction contained 11 bases not matched to a gene. This CDR3 reads CASSPVSQGLNEQFF. In nucleotides, the CDR3 is TGTGCCAGCAGTCCCGTTTCACAGGGGTTGAATGAGCAGTTCTTC.

This clonotype was seen a handful of times. The chain uses TRBV3-1 and TRBJ2-7; D may be TRBD2 (6 bases). CDR1 LGHDT and CDR2 YNNKEL come from the germline V gene (reference sequence). This CDR3 is 12 amino acids long. Trimming removed 3 bases from V and 4 bases from J, with 7 bases in between. DNA of the CDR3: TGTGCCAGCAGCCAGGAGGGGTACGAGCAGTACTTC. Translated, it gives CASSQEGYEQYF.

The J gene is TRBJ2-3, the V gene TRBV7-6; D perhaps matches TRBD2 (5 bases). The CDR3 has 13 amino acids. V lost 6 bases and J 6 bases, leaving 13 bases between the germline ends. Germline V lookup: CDR1 SGHVS, CDR2 FNYEAQ. The chain's CDR3 is CASSLGPGDTQYF. CDR3 bases: TGTGCCAGCAGTCTCGGGCCGGGGGATACGCAGTATTTT. Drawing the rest from reference TRBV7-6 and TRBJ2-3, the complete variable domain is GAGVSQSPRYKVTKRGQDVALRCDPISGHVSLYWYRQALGQGPEFLTYFNYEAQQDKSGLPNDRFSAERPEGSISTLTIQRTEQRDSAMYRCASSLGPGDTQYFGPGTRLTVL.

This clonotype was counted at least ten times. V and J are TRBV28 and TRBJ2-7; perhaps TRBD2 as D (7 bases). Germline-derived CDR1 and CDR2 are MDHEN and SYDVKM. The CDR3 covers 14 residues. With 6 bases removed from V and 5 bases from J, the gap between germline ends came to 17 bases. The CDR3 protein is CASSLYRGGDEQYF. DNA for the CDR3: TGTGCCAGCAGCCTGTATAGGGGGGGCGACGAGCAGTACTTC.

This clonotype was observed at least ten times. The chain links TRBV20-1 to TRBJ2-2; TRBD1 might be the D (5 bases). Trimming shortened V by 3 bases and J by 6 bases, and 11 bases separated the two germline ends. Germline V gene data show CDR1 as DFQATT and CDR2 as SNEGSKA (reference sequence). CDR3 length: 13 amino acids. CDR3: CSARGRAPGELFF. The CDR3 DNA reads TGCAGTGCTAGGGGCAGGGCCCCCGGGGAGCTGTTTTTT.

The chain links TRBV11-1 to TRBJ2-3; 9 bases agree with TRBD2. V was pared by 5 bases and J by 3 bases, with 12 bases of the junction left unmatched. Germline CDR1 and CDR2: SGHAT and FQDESV (reference sequence). The CDR3 spans 17 residues. CDR3 sequence (DNA): TGTGCCAGCAGCAGGCGGGGGGGCTTAATGGGGACAGATACGCAGTATTTT. Its protein is CASSRRGGLMGTDTQYF.

The chain couples TRBV5-1 to TRBJ2-5; either TRBD1 or TRBD2 may supply D (5 bases each). CDR1 and CDR2 from the germline V gene are SGHRS and YFSETQ. V lost 4 bases and J 5 bases, leaving 15 bases between the germline ends. The CDR3 totals 14 residues. The CDR3 bases are TGCGCCAGCAGCGTCGGACTTAAGGGGGAGACCCAGTACTTC. Residues: CASSVGLKGETQYF.

This chain uses TRBV7-8 with TRBJ1-1, with 7 bases matching TRBD1. Germline trimming cut 8 bases from V and 3 bases from J; bases unmatched to any gene: 9. CDR3 length: 14 residues. Per germline, CDR1 SGHVS and CDR2 FQNEAQ. The CDR3: CASGAGGKDTEAFF. CDR3 nucleotide sequence: TGTGCCAGCGGCGCAGGGGGGAAGGACACTGAAGCTTTCTTT.